The source of this TCR beta chain is a study of T cells in Graves' hyperthyroidism and ophthalmopathy. Study observations and caveats: Expanded thyroid clonotypes (above 0.001) were mostly also found in blood. Model output signaled ophthalmopathy a median approximately 6 months ahead of onset.

Trimming took off 6 bases at V and 7 bases at J, with 18 bases between the two ends. The CDR3 covers 15 residues. In germline, CDR1 is SGHTA, CDR2 FQGNSA. Patients showing uncontrolled infection, other autoimmune disease, pregnancy or lactation were ineligible. A note on this clonotype: What it recognizes is unknown.

There were TCR beta CDR3 regions amplified from RNA transcripts. HTBI primers were employed in a first-round RT-PCR of the TCR CDR3. Each CDR3 protein gets one entry after TCRdb re-called the multiplex PCR reads with MiXCR. The data contain a few hundred thousand distinct CDR3 sequences, just over 45% of them singletons. The sample was peripheral blood or thyroid tissue (not recorded which). The origin of this receptor is a woman aged 18-30 years with Graves' hyperthyroidism. The chain carries TRBV7-2 and TRBJ1-4; TRBD1 might be the D (5 bases). CDR3 nucleotides: TGTGCCAGCAGACTCGGGGGGAAGGTTGGTGAAAAACTGTTTTTT. This translates into CASRLGGKVGEKLFF.